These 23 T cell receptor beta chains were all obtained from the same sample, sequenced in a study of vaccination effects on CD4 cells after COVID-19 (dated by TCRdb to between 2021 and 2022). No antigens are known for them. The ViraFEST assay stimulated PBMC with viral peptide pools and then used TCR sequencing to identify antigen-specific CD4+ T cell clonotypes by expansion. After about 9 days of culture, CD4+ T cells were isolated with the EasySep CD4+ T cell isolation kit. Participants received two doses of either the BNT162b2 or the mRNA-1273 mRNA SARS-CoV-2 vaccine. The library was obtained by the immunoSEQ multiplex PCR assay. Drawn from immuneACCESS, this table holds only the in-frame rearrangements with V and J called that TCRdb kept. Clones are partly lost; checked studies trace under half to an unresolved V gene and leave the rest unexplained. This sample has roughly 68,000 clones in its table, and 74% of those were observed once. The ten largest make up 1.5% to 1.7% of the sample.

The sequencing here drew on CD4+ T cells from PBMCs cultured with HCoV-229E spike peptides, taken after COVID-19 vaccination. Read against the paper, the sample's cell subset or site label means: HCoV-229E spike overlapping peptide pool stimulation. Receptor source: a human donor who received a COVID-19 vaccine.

This CDR3 reads CASSRGTSGGAANTGELFF. The CDR3 coding sequence is TGTGCCAGCAGCCGTGGGACTAGCGGGGGGGCGGCGAACACCGGGGAGCTGTTTTTT. The chain joins TRBV3-1 (or the pseudogene TRBV3-2) to TRBJ2-2, with 16 positions matching TRBD2. The CDR3 loop spans 19 amino acids. In germline, CDR1 is LGHDT, CDR2 YNNKEL (reference sequence). The V segment lost 4 bases and the J segment 0 bases; nucleotides outside the gene matches: 5.

The CDR3 spells CASSQWGRSTDTQYF. The CDR3 DNA sequence: TGTGCCAGCAGCCAATGGGGACGGAGCACAGATACGCAGTATTTT. The genes are TRBV3-1 (or the pseudogene TRBV3-2) and TRBJ2-3, with D tentatively TRBD1 or TRBD2 (5 bases each). Germline loops: CDR1 LGHDT, CDR2 YNNKEL (reference sequence). CDR3 length equals 15 residues. Trimming took 2 bases from V and 0 from J, leaving 9 bases between them.

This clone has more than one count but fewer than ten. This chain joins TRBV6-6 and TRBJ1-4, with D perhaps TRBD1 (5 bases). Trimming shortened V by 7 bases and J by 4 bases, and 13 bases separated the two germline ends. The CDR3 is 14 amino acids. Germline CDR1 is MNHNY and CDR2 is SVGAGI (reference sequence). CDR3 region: CASNEGRVNEKLFF. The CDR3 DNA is TGTGCCAGCAACGAAGGCAGGGTTAATGAAAAACTGTTTTTT.

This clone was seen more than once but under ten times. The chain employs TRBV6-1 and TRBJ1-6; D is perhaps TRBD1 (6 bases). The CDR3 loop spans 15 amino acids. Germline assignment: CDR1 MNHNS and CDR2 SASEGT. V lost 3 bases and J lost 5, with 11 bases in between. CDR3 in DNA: TGTGCCAGCAGTGAGGCCGGGGGCAATAATTCACCCCTCCACTTT. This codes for CASSEAGGNNSPLHF.

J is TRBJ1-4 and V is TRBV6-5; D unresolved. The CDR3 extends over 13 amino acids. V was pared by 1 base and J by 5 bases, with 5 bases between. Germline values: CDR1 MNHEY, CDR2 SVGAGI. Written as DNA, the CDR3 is TGTGCCAGCAGTTACTTTGAGAATGAAAAACTGTTTTTT. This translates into CASSYFENEKLFF.

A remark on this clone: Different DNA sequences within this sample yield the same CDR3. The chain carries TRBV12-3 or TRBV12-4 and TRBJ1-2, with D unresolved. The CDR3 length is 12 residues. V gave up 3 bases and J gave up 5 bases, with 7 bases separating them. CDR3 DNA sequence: TGTGCCAGCAGTTTCCAGGTTTATGGCTACACCTTC. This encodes CASSFQVYGYTF.

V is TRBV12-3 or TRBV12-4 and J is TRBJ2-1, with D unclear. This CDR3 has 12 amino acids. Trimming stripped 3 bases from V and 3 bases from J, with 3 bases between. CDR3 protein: CASSFDYNEQFF. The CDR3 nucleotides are TGTGCCAGCAGTTTTGACTACAATGAGCAGTTCTTC.

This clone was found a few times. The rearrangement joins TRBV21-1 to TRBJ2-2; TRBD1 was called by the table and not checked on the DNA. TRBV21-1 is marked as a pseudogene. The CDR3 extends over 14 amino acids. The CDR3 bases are TGTGCCAGCAGCATCAGGGTTTTTCCCGGGGAGCTGTTTTTT. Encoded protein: CASSIRVFPGELFF.

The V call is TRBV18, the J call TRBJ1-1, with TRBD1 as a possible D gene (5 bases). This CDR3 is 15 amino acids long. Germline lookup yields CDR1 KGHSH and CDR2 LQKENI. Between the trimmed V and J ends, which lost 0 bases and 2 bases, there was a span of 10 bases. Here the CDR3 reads CASSPPGGDNTEAFF. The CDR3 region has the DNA TGTGCCAGCTCACCACCTGGAGGGGATAACACTGAAGCTTTCTTT.

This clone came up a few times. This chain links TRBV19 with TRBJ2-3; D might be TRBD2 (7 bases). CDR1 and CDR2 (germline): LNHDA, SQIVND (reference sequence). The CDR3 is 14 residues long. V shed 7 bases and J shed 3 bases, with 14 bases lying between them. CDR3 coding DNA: TGTGCCAGTAAGACGGGGGGCGGTACAGATACGCAGTATTTT. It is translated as CASKTGGGTDTQYF.

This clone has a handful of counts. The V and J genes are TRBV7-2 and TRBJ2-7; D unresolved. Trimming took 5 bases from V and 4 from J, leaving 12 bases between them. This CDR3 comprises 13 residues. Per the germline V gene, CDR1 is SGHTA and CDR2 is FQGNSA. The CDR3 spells CASSQNSGYEQYV. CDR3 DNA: TGTGCCAGCAGCCAAAACTCCGGGTACGAGCAGTACGTC.

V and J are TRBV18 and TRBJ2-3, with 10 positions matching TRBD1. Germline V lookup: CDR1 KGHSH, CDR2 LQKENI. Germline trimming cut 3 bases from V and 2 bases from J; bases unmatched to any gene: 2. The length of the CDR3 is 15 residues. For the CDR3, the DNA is TGTGCCAGCTCACCGGGACAGGGGTCCACAGATACGCAGTATTTT. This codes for CASSPGQGSTDTQYF.

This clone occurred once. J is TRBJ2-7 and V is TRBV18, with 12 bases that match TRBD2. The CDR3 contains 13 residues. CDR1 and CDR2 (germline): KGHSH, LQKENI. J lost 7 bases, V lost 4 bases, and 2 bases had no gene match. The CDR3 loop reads CASSRLAGEEQYV. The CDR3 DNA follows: TGTGCCAGCTCACGACTAGCGGGGGAGGAGCAGTACGTC.

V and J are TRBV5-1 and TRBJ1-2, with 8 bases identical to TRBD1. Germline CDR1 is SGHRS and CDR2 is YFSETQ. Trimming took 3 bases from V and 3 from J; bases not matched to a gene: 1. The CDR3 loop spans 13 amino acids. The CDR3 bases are TGCGCCAGCAGCTCGGGACAGGACTATGGCTACACCTTC. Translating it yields CASSSGQDYGYTF.

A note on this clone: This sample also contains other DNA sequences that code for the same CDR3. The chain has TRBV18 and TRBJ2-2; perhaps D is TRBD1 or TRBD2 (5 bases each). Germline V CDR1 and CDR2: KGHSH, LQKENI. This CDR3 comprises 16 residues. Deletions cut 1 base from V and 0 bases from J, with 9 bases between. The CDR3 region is CASSPRGAANTGELFF. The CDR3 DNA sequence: TGTGCCAGCTCACCACGAGGGGCAGCGAACACCGGGGAGCTGTTTTTT.

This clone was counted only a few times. CDR3 in amino acids: CASSLSAATETQYF. As DNA, the CDR3 is TGTGCCAGCAGCTTATCGGCAGCTACGGAGACCCAGTACTTC. This chain uses TRBV7-2 with TRBJ2-5; no reliable D call. With 2 bases removed from V and 5 bases from J, the gap between germline ends came to 12 bases. This CDR3 is built from 14 residues. CDR1 and CDR2 from the germline V gene are SGHTA and FQGNSA.

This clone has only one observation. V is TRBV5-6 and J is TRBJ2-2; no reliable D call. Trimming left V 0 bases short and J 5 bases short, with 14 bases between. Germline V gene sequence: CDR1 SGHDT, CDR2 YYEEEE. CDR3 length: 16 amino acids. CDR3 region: CASSLAPVERTGELFF. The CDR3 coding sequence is TGTGCCAGCAGCTTGGCCCCAGTTGAAAGAACCGGGGAGCTGTTTTTT.

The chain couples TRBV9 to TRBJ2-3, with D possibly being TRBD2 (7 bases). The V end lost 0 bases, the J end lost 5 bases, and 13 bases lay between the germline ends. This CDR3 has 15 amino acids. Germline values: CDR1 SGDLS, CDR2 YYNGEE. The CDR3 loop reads CASSVDGGRRDTQYF. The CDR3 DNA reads TGTGCCAGCAGCGTAGACGGGGGGCGGAGAGATACGCAGTATTTT.

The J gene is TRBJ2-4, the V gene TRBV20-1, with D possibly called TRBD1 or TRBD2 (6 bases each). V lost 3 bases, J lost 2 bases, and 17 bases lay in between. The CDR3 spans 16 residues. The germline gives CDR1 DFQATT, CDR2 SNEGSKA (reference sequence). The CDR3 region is CSASNPRGVSKNIQYF. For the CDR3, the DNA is TGCAGTGCTAGTAACCCTAGGGGGGTCTCCAAAAACATTCAGTACTTC.

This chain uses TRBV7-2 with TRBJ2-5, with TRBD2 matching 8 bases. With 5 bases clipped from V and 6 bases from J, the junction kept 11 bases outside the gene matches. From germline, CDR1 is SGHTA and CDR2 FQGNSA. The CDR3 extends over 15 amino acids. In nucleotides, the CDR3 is TGTGCCAGCAGCCCCACGGGGGGGGCAAAAAAGACCCAGTACTTC. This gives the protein CASSPTGGAKKTQYF. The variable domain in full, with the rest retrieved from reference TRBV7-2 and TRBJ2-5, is GAGVSQSPSNKVTEKGKDVELRCDPISGHTALYWYRQSLGQGLEFLIYFQGNSAPDKSGLPSDRFSAERTGGSVSTLTIQRTQQEDSAVYLCASSPTGGAKKTQYFGPGTRLLVL.

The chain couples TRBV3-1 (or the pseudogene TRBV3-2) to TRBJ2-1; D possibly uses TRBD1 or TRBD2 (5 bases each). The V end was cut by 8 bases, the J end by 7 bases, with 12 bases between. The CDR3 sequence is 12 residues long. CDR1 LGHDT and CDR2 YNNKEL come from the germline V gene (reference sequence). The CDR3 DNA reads TGTGCCAGCGGGACCCGCGGGAATGAGCAGTTCTTC. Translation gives CASGTRGNEQFF.

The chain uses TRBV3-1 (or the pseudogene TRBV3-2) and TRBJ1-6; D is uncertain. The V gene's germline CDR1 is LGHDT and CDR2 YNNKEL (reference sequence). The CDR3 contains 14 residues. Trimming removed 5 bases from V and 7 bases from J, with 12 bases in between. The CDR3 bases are TGTGCCAGCAGCGTAACCAACAGAAATTCACCCCTCCACTTT. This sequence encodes CASSVTNRNSPLHF.

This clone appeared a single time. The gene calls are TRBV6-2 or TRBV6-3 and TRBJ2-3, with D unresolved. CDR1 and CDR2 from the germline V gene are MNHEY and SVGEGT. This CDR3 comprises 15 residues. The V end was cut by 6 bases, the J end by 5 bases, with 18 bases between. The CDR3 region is CASSPRPGGGDTQYF. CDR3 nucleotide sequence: TGTGCCAGCAGCCCCCGGCCGGGCGGCGGAGATACGCAGTATTTT.